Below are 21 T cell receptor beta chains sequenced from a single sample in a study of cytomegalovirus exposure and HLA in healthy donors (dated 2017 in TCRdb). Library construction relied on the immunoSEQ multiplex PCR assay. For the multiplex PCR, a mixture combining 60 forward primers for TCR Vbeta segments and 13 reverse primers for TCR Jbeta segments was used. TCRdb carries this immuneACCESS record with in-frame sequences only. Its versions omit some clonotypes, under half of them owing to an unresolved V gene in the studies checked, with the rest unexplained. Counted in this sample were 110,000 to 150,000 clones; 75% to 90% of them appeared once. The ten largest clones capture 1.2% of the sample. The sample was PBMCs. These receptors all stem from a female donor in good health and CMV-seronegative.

The CDR3 region is CASSGQQDHYGYTF. The CDR3, as DNA: TGTGCCAGCAGCGGACAGCAGGATCACTATGGCTACACCTTC. This rearrangement joins TRBV7-4 to TRBJ1-2, with D possibly being TRBD1 (6 bases). Trimming shortened V by 5 bases and J by 3 bases, and 13 bases separated the two germline ends. The CDR3 extends over 14 amino acids. Germline lookup yields CDR1 SGHVT and CDR2 SQSDAQ.

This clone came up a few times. CDR3 in DNA: TGTGCCAGCAGCTCCCTACTAGCTGCTACCTACAATGAGCAGTTCTTC. Translation gives CASSSLLAATYNEQFF. The chain joins TRBV27 to TRBJ2-1; the D gene is possibly TRBD2 (6 bases). Germline V gene sequence: CDR1 MNHEY, CDR2 SMNVEV (reference sequence). The ends were cut back, 6 bases at V and 2 bases at J, with 17 bases in the middle. This CDR3 is 16 amino acids long.

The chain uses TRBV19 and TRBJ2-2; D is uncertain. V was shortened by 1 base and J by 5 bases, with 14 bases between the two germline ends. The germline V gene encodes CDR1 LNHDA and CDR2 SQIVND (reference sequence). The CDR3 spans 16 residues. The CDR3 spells CASSIGAATVTGELFF. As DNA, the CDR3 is TGTGCCAGTAGTATAGGTGCGGCTACGGTAACCGGGGAGCTGTTTTTT.

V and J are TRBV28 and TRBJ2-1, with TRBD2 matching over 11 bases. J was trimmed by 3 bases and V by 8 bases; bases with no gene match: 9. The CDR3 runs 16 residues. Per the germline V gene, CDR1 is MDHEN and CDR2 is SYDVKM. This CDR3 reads CASGLAGGPIYNEQFF. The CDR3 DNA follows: TGTGCCAGCGGGTTAGCGGGAGGGCCTATCTACAATGAGCAGTTCTTC.

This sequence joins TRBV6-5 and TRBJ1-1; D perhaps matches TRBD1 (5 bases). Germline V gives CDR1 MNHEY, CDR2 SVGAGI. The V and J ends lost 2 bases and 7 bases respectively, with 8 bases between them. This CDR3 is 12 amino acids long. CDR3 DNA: TGTGCCAGCAGTTACGGGGGGGGTGAAGCTTTCTTT. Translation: CASSYGGGEAFF.

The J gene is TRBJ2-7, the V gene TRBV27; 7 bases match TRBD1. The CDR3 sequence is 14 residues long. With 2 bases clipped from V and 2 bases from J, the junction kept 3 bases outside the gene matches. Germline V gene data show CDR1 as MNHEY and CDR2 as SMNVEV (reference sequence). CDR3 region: CASSLAGTAYEQYF. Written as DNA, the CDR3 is TGTGCCAGCAGTTTAGCCGGGACAGCCTACGAGCAGTACTTC.

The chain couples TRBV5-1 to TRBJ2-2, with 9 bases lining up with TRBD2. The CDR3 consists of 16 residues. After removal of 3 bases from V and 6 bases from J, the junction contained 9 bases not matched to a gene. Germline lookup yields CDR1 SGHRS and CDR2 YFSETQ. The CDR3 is CASSSNGVAGAGELFF. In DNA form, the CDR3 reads TGCGCCAGCAGCTCAAACGGAGTAGCGGGAGCCGGGGAGCTGTTTTTT.

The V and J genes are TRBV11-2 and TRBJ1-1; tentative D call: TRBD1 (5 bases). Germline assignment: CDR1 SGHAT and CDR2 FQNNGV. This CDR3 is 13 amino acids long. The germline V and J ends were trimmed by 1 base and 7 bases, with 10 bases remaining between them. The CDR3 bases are TGTGCCAGCAGCTTAGTCGGAGGGGTTGAAGCTTTCTTT. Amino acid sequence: CASSLVGGVEAFF.

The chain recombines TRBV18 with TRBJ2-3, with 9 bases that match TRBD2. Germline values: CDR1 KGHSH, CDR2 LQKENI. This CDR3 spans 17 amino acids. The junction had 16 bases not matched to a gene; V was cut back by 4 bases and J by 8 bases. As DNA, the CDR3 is TGTGCCAGCTCACGATCCGCTAGCGGGAACTTGATGGGTACGCAGTATTTT. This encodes CASSRSASGNLMGTQYF.

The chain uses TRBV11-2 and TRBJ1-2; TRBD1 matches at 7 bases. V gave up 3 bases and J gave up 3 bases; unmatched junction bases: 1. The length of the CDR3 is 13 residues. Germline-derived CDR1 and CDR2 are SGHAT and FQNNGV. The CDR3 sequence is CASSFGTDYGYTF. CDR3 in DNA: TGTGCCAGCAGCTTCGGGACAGACTATGGCTACACCTTC.

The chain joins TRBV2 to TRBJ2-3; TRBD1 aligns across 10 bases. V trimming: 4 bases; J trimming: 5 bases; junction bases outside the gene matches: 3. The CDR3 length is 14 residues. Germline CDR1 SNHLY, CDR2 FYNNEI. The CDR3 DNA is TGTGCCAGCAGTGCAGGACAGGGGGGAGATACGCAGTATTTT. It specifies CASSAGQGGDTQYF. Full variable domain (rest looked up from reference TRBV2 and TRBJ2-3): EPEVTQTPSHQVTQMGQEVILRCVPISNHLYFYWYRQILGQKVEFLVSFYNNEISEKSEIFDDQFSVERPDGSNFTLKIRSTKLEDSAMYFCASSAGQGGDTQYFGPGTRLTVL.

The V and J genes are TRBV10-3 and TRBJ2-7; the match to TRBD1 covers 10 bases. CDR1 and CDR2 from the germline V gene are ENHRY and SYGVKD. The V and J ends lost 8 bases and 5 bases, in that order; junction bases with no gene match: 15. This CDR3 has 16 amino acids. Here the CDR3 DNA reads TGTGCCATCGGAGACCTGTTTAGGGACAGGGGTAACGAGCAGTACTTC. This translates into CAIGDLFRDRGNEQYF.

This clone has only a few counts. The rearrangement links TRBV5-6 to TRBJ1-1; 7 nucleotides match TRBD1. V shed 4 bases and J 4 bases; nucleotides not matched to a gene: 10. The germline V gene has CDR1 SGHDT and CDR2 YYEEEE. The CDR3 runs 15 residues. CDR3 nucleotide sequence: TGTGCCAGCAGCCCTTGGGTGACAGGGACCACTGAAGCTTTCTTT. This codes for CASSPWVTGTTEAFF.

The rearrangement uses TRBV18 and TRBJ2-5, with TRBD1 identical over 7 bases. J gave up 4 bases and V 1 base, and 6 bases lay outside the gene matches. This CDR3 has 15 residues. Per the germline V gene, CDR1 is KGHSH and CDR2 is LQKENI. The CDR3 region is CASSPRQGLRETQYF. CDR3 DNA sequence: TGTGCCAGCTCACCACGACAGGGCCTGCGAGAGACCCAGTACTTC.

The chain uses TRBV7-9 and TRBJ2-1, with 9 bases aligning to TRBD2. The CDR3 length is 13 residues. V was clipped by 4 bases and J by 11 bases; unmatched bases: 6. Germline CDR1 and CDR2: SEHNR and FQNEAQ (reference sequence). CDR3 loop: CASSYGLAIQQFF. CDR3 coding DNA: TGTGCCAGCAGCTACGGACTAGCGATACAGCAGTTCTTC.

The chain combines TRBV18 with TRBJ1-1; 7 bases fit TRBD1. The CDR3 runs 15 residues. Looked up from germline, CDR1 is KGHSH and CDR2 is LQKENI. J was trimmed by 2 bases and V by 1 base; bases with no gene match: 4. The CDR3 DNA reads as TGTGCCAGCTCACCACGGACAGGCCCCAACACTGAAGCTTTCTTT. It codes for CASSPRTGPNTEAFF.

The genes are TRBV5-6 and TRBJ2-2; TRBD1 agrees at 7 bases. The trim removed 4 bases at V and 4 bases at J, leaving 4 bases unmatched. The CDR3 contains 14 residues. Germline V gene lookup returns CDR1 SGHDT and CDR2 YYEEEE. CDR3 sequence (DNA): TGTGCCAGCAGCGCGGACAGGTCCACCGGGGAGCTGTTTTTT. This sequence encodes CASSADRSTGELFF. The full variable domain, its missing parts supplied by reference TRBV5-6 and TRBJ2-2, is DAGVTQSPTHLIKTRGQQVTLRCSPKSGHDTVSWYQQALGQGPQFIFQYYEEEERQRGNFPDRFSGHQFPNYSSELNVNALLLGDSALYLCASSADRSTGELFFGEGSRLTVL.

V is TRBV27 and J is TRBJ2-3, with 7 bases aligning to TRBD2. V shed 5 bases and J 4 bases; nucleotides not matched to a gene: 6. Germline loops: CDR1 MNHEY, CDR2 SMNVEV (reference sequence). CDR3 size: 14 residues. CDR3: CASSLLAGSDTQYF. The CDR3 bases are TGTGCCAGCAGTCTCTTAGCGGGTTCAGATACGCAGTATTTT.

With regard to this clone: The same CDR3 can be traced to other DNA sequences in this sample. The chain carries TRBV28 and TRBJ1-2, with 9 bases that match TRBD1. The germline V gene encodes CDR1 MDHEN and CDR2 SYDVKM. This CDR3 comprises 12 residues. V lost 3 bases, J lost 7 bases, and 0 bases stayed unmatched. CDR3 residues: CASSLGQGGYTF. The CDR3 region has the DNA TGTGCCAGCAGTTTGGGACAGGGTGGCTACACCTTC.

The CDR3 here is CASGDRGGRTEAFF. The CDR3, as DNA: TGTGCCAGCGGCGACAGGGGAGGAAGGACTGAAGCTTTCTTT. The chain links TRBV28 to TRBJ1-1; 8 positions match TRBD1. Unmatched junction bases numbered 10, after V lost 8 bases and J lost 5 bases. The CDR3 runs to 14 residues. Looked up from germline, CDR1 is MDHEN and CDR2 is SYDVKM.

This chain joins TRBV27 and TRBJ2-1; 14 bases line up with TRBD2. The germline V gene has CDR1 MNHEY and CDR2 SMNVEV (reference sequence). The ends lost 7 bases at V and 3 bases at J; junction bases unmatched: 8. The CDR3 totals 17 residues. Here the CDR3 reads CASIRLAGGYGYNEQFF. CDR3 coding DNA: TGTGCCAGCATCCGACTAGCGGGAGGGTATGGCTACAATGAGCAGTTCTTC.